This TCR beta chain was retrieved from a study of CXCR3-negative and CXCR3-positive naive CD8 T cells. Study findings and constraints: CXCR3-positive naive cells carried more hydrophobic TRB CDR3s than CXCR3-negative naive cells did.

Turning to this clonotype: Antigen specificity is unknown.

CDR3 length: 16 amino acids. Per the germline V gene, CDR1 is MDHEN and CDR2 is SYDVKM. The study made its TRB cDNA libraries by 5' RACE, adding UMI labels. TCRdb reprocessed the 5' RACE reads; each CDR3 protein has one entry and no DNA is given. This table holds some 110,000 distinct CDR3 sequences. Naive CD8+ T cells carried a CD45RO-CCR7+CD27+CD95- phenotype. This rearrangement joins TRBV28 to TRBJ2-7; TCRdb's D gene call, TRBD1, goes unchecked for lack of DNA. Specimen: naive CXCR3+ CD8+ T cells from blood. Described subset: CD45RO-CCR7+CD27+CD95- naive CD8+ T cells expressing CXCR3 (TNR3+). The clonotype was recovered from a human donor in good health. Some clones in this sample may be carry-over from other donors' samples. The CDR3: CASSLYPDRGPYEQYF. Based on the CDR3 plus reference TRBV28 and TRBJ2-7, the full variable domain is DVKVTQSSRYLVKRTGEKVFLECVQDMDHENMFWYRQDPGLGLRLIYFSYDVKMKEKGDIPEGYSVSREKKERFSLILESASTNQTSMYLCASSLYPDRGPYEQYFGPGTRLTVT.